This T cell receptor beta chain was profiled in a study of OX40 agonist ivuxolimab in advanced cancers. Study conclusions and caveats: Which antigen the expanded peripheral T cells recognized is unknown. Clonal expansion among partial responders at 0.1-3.0 mg/kg ranked near the lowest. The study found that CD8+ T cells averaged more expanded clones than CD4+.

Produced via immunoSEQ multiplex PCR; TCRdb's table is partial and in-frame only. The table shows 100,000 to 120,000 clones, with more than 85% occurring only once. In the case of this clone: Its target is unknown.

The germline V gene has CDR1 MNHEY and CDR2 SMNVEV (reference sequence). The CDR3 length is 12 residues. Trimming took off 10 bases at V and 0 bases at J, with 9 bases between the two ends. V and J are TRBV27 and TRBJ1-1; possible D gene TRBD1, 6 bases. The source material was CD4+ or CD8+ T cells sorted from blood, sampled in a trial of the OX40 agonist ivuxolimab. The clonotype was recovered from an adult with an advanced solid tumor such as melanoma, head and neck, liver or kidney cancer. Here the CDR3 DNA reads TGTGCCACCTGGACAGTGAACACTGAAGCTTTCTTT. It encodes CATWTVNTEAFF.